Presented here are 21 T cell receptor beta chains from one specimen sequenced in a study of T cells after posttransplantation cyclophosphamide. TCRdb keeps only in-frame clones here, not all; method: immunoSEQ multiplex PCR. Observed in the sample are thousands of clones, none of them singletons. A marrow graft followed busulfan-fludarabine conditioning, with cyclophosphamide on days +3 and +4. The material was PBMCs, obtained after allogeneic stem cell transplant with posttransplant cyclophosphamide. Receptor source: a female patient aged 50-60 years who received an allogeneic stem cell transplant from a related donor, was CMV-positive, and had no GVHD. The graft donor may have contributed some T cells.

In DNA form, the CDR3 reads TGTGCCAGCAGCTTAGCGCGGACAGGTGCAGGGGCCAACGTCCTGACTTTC. It translates to CASSLARTGAGANVLTF. V and J are TRBV7-6 and TRBJ2-6, with 7 bases matching TRBD1. J lost 4 bases, V lost 0 bases, and 6 bases had no gene match. This CDR3 is built from 17 residues. Germline assignment: CDR1 SGHVS and CDR2 FNYEAQ.

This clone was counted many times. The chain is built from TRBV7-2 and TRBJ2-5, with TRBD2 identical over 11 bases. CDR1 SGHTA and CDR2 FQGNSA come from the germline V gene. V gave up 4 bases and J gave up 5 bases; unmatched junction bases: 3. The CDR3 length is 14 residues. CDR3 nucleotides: TGTGCCAGCAGCTCTAGCGGGAGGCGTGAGACCCAGTACTTC. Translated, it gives CASSSSGRRETQYF.

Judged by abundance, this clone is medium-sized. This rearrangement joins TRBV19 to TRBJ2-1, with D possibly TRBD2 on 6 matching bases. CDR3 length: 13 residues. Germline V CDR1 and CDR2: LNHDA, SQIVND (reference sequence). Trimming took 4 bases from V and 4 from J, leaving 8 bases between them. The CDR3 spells CASSNGGYNEQFF. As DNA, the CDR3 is TGTGCCAGTAGTAACGGGGGATACAATGAGCAGTTCTTC.

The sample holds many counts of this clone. This chain's CDR3 is CSVSPTGDNEQFF. CDR3 DNA: TGCAGCGTTTCCCCTACAGGGGACAATGAGCAGTTCTTC. The rearrangement uses TRBV29-1 and TRBJ2-1, with 7 bases fitting TRBD1. This CDR3 has 13 residues. Germline values: CDR1 SQVTM, CDR2 ANQGSEA. Trimming at V came to 5 bases and at J to 5 bases, leaving 6 bases not matched to a gene.

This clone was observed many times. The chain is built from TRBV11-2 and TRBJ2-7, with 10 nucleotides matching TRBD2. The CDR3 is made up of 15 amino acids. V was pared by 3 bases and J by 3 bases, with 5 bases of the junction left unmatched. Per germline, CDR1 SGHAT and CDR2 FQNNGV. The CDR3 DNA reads TGTGCCAGCAGCTTCCTAGCGGGAGATAACTACGAGCAGTACTTC. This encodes CASSFLAGDNYEQYF.

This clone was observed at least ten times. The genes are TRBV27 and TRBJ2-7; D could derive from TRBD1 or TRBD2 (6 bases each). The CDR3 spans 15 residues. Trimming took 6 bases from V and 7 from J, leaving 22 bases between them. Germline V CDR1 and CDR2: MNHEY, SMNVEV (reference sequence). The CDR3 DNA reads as TGTGCCAGCAGGCTGGAGGAGGGGGATTATTGGGAGCAGTACTTC. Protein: CASRLEEGDYWEQYF.

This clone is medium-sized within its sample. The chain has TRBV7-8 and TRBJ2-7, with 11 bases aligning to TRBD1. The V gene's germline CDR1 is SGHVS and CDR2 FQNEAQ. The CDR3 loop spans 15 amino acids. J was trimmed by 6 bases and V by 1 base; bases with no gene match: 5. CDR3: CASSLGGQGGFEQYF. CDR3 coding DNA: TGTGCCAGCAGCTTAGGGGGACAGGGGGGGTTCGAGCAGTACTTC.

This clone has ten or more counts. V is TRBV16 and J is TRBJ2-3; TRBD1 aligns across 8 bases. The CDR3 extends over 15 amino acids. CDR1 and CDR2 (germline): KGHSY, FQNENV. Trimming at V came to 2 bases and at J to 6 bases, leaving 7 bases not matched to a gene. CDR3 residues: CASSQVQGVSDTQYF. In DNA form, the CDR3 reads TGTGCCAGCAGCCAAGTACAGGGGGTTTCGGATACGCAGTATTTT. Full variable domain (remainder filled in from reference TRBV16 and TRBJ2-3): GEEVAQTPKHLVRGEGQKAKLYCAPIKGHSYVFWYQQVLKNEFKFLISFQNENVFDETGMPKERFSAKCLPNSPCSLEIQATKLEDSAVYFCASSQVQGVSDTQYFGPGTRLTVL.

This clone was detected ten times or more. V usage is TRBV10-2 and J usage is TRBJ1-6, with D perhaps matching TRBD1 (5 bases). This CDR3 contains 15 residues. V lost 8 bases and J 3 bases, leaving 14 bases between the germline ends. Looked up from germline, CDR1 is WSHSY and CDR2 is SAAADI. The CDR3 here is CASAREQDYNSPLHF. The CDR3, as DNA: TGCGCCAGCGCCAGGGAGCAGGACTATAATTCACCCCTCCACTTT.

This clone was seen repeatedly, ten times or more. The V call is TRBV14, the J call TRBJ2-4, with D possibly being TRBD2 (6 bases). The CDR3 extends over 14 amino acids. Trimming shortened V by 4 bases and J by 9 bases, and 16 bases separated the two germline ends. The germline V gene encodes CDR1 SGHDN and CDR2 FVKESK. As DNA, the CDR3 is TGTGCCAGCAGCCTCCGGGACTCTCGCGGCATTCAGTACTTC. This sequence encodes CASSLRDSRGIQYF.

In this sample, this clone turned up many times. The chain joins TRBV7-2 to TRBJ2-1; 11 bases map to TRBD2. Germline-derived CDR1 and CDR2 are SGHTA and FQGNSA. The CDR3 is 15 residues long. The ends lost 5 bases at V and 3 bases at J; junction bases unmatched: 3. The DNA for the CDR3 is TGTGCCAGCAGCACTAGCGGGGGACTCTACAATGAGCAGTTCTTC. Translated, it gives CASSTSGGLYNEQFF.

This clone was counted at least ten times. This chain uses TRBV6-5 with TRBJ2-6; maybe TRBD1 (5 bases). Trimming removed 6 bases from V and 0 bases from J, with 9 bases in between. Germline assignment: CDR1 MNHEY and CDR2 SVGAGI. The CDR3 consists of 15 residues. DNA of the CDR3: TGTGCCAGCAGCCTAGACAGCTCTGGGGCCAACGTCCTGACTTTC. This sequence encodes CASSLDSSGANVLTF.

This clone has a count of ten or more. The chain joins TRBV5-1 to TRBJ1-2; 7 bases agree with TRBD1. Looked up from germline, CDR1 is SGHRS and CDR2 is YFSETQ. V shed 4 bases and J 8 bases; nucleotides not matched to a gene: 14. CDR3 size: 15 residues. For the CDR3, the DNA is TGCGCCAGCAGCCCCGTGGTAGACAGGGAATTCGGCTACACCTTC. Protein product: CASSPVVDREFGYTF.

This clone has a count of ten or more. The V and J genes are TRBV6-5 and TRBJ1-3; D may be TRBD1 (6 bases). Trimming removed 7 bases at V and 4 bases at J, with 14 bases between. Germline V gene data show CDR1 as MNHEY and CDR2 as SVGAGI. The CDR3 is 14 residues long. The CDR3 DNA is TGTGCCAGCACTCCGGGACAACTAGGAAACACCATATATTTT. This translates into CASTPGQLGNTIYF.

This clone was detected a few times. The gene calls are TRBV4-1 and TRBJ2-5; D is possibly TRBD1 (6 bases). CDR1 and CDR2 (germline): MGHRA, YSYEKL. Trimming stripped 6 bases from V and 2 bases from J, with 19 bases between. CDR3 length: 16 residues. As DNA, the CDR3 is TGCGCCAGCAGGCCCAGGGGTGGAGAAGGGCAAGAGACCCAGTACTTC. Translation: CASRPRGGEGQETQYF.

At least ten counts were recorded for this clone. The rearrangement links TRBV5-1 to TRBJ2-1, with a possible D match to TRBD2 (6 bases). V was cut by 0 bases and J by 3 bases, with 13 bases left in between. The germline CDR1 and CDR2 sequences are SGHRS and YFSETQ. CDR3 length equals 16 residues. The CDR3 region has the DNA TGCGCCAGCAGCTTGGGATCCGGGACTCTCTACAATGAGCAGTTCTTC. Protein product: CASSLGSGTLYNEQFF.

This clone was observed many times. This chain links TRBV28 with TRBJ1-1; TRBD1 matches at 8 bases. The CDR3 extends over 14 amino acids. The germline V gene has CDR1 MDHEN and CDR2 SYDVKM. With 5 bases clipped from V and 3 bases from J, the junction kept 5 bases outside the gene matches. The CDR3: CASSPGQGDTEAFF. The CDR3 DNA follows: TGTGCCAGCAGTCCAGGACAGGGAGACACTGAAGCTTTCTTT.

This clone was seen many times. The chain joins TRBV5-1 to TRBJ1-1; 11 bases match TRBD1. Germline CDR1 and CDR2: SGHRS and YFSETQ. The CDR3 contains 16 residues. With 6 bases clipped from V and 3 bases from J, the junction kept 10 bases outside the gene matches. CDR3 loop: CASTRTGGPRDTEAFF. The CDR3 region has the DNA TGCGCCAGCACCCGGACAGGGGGCCCTAGGGACACTGAAGCTTTCTTT.

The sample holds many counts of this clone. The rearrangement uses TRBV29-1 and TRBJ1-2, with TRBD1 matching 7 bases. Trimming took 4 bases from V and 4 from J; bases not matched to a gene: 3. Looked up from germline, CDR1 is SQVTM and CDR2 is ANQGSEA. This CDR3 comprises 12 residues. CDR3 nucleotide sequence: TGCAGCGTTGTGGGACAGACCTATGGCTACACCTTC. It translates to CSVVGQTYGYTF.

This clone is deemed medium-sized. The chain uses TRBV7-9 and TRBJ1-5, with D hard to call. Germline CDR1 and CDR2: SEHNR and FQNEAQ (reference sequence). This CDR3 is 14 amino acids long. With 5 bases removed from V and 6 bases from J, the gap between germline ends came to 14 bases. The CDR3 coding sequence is TGTGCCAGCAGCCCCCTCGTAGTCGGTCAGCCCCAGCATTTT. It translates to CASSPLVVGQPQHF.

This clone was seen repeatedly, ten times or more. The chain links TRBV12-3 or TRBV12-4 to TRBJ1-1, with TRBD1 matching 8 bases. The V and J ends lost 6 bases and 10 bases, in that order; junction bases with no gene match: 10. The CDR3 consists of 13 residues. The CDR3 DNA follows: TGTGCCAGCAGAAAAGGACAGGGAGTTAGAGCTTTCTTT. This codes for CASRKGQGVRAFF.